The clone carrying this T cell receptor beta chain has a single count. Sequencing used immunoSEQ multiplex PCR; TCRdb keeps in-frame clones, though not all of them. The sample lists fewer than 350,000 clones; roughly nine tenths were seen once. The data originate from a study of blood T cell repertoires in COVID-19. Study-wide context: The origin of the acute and convalescent COVID-19 samples was the United States, Italy and Spain.

Germline V gives CDR1 MGHRA, CDR2 YSYEKL. Trimming removed 4 bases at V and 8 bases at J, with 12 bases between. The CDR3 runs 12 residues. The sequence came from a woman under 40 with COVID-19, enrolled during active disease. The sample consisted of peripheral blood. V gene TRBV4-1 combines with J gene TRBJ2-7, with a tentative D call TRBD1 (5 bases). This chain's CDR3 is CASSLATDQQYF. CDR3 nucleotides: TGCGCCAGCAGCCTCGCGACAGATCAGCAGTACTTC.